The 32 T cell receptor beta chains given below trace back to one sample, sequenced in a study of pediatric ulcerative colitis. Method: immunoSEQ multiplex PCR; TCRdb's copy keeps in-frame clones and lacks some. The table lists about 20,000 clones, under 75% of them singletons. The rectum was sampled with one to two pinch biopsies at colonoscopy. The sample was gut tissue. The receptors were sampled from a boy younger than 18 with moderate ulcerative colitis.

The genes are TRBV5-4 and TRBJ1-2; no definite D call. The V gene lost 0 bases and the J gene lost 4 bases, with 7 bases spanning the gap. Germline V gene sequence: CDR1 SGHNT, CDR2 YYREEE (reference sequence). This CDR3 region has 13 residues. Here the CDR3 DNA reads TGTGCCAGCAGCTTGGCACCGGTCTATGGCTACACCTTC. It yields the protein CASSLAPVYGYTF. Drawing the rest from reference TRBV5-4 and TRBJ1-2, the complete variable domain is ETGVTQSPTHLIKTRGQQVTLRCSSQSGHNTVSWYQQALGQGPQFIFQYYREEENGRGNFPPRFSGLQFPNYSSELNVNALELDDSALYLCASSLAPVYGYTFGSGTRLTVV.

In this sample, this clone turned up once. The chain links TRBV11-3 to TRBJ2-4, with 8 bases that match TRBD1. This CDR3 is built from 15 residues. Trimming took 5 bases from V and 7 from J; bases not matched to a gene: 10. CDR1 and CDR2 from the germline V gene are SGHNT and YENEEA. The CDR3, as DNA: TGTGCCAGCAGCCAAGGGCCAGGGGGCTGGAACATTCAGTACTTC. Translated, it gives CASSQGPGGWNIQYF.

Only one count was recorded for this clone. One end of the junction fails to match germline, which may point to a read error. The rearrangement joins TRBV10-3 to TRBJ2-4, with D possibly being TRBD2 (5 bases). Germline CDR1 ENHRY, CDR2 SYGVKD. The CDR3 is made up of 14 amino acids. The CDR3 sequence: CASSYSTEVGIQYF. In DNA, the CDR3 is TGTGCCAGCAGTTACTCGACGGAGGTGGGGATTCAGTACTTC.

This sequence joins TRBV7-2 and TRBJ1-3; D possibly corresponds to TRBD1 (6 bases). Trimming removed 1 base at V and 2 bases at J, with 9 bases between. The V gene's germline CDR1 is SGHTA and CDR2 FQGNSA. CDR3 size: 15 residues. The CDR3 region has the DNA TGTGCCAGCAGCTTAGAAGGGGGAACTGGAAACACCATATATTTT. Its translation is CASSLEGGTGNTIYF.

The chain couples TRBV7-2 to TRBJ2-7; the D is unclear. CDR3 length equals 14 residues. V lost 0 bases, J lost 1 base, and 7 bases lay in between. The germline V gene has CDR1 SGHTA and CDR2 FQGNSA. DNA for the CDR3: TGTGCCAGCAGCTTAGCGACGGAATCCTACGAGCAGTACTTC. This translates into CASSLATESYEQYF. Full variable domain (outside the CDR3, taken from reference TRBV7-2 and TRBJ2-7): GAGVSQSPSNKVTEKGKDVELRCDPISGHTALYWYRQSLGQGLEFLIYFQGNSAPDKSGLPSDRFSAERTGGSVSTLTIQRTQQEDSAVYLCASSLATESYEQYFGPGTRLTVT.

The J gene is TRBJ2-7, the V gene TRBV6-1, with D possibly matching TRBD1 (6 bases). The CDR3 is made up of 15 amino acids. CDR1 is MNHNS, CDR2 SASEGT, per germline. V was pared by 6 bases and J by 2 bases, with 17 bases between. The CDR3 nucleotides read TGTGCCAGCAGCCCTCCGGGACACAGGACCTACGAGCAGTACTTC. Encoded protein: CASSPPGHRTYEQYF.

The chain links TRBV7-2 to TRBJ1-2; D is possibly TRBD1 (6 bases). The CDR3 covers 13 residues. V lost 5 bases and J 3 bases, leaving 10 bases between the germline ends. CDR1 and CDR2 (germline): SGHTA, FQGNSA. Here the CDR3 reads CASSTDRYYGYTF. CDR3 nucleotide sequence: TGTGCCAGCAGCACTGACAGGTACTATGGCTACACCTTC.

J is TRBJ1-2 and V is TRBV7-2; 7 nucleotides align to TRBD1. CDR3 length: 15 residues. Germline-derived CDR1 and CDR2 are SGHTA and FQGNSA. Germline trimming cut 6 bases from V and 7 bases from J; bases unmatched to any gene: 14. For the CDR3, the DNA is TGTGCCAGCAGTTCTACCAACTCAGGGGGTCTTGGCTACACCTTC. It translates to CASSSTNSGGLGYTF.

The V gene is TRBV19, the J gene TRBJ1-2, with D uncertain. The V gene's germline CDR1 is LNHDA and CDR2 SQIVND (reference sequence). This CDR3 has 14 amino acids. Trimming took off 7 bases at V and 7 bases at J, with 19 bases between the two ends. The CDR3 is CASMRKGQLSGYTF. The CDR3, as DNA: TGTGCCAGTATGAGGAAAGGGCAACTGTCTGGCTACACCTTC.

The V gene is TRBV27, the J gene TRBJ2-6; no firm D call. V was trimmed by 6 bases and J by 5 bases, leaving 14 bases between them. CDR3 length: 15 residues. Per germline, CDR1 MNHEY and CDR2 SMNVEV (reference sequence). CDR3 amino acids: CASSLRPDRANVLTF. CDR3 DNA sequence: TGTGCCAGCAGCCTCCGACCCGACAGGGCCAACGTCCTGACTTTC.

The J gene is TRBJ1-1, the V gene TRBV27, with a weak D call TRBD1 (6 bases). The CDR3 consists of 14 residues. V was clipped by 2 bases and J by 5 bases, with 12 bases between them. CDR1 is MNHEY and CDR2 is SMNVEV in the germline V gene (reference sequence). The CDR3 DNA is TGTGCCAGCAGTTTAGGGGGCCGGGGGACTGAAGCTTTCTTT. Translation: CASSLGGRGTEAFF.

V is TRBV6-6 and J is TRBJ2-7, with 9 bases matching TRBD2. V dropped 9 bases and J dropped 3; count of bases not matched to a gene: 6. CDR1 and CDR2 from the germline V gene are MNHNY and SVGAGI (reference sequence). CDR3 length equals 13 residues. The CDR3 bases are TGTGCCAGTAGGCGGGAGGGGAACTACGAGCAGTACTTC. Translating gives CASRREGNYEQYF.

The chain employs TRBV5-1 and TRBJ2-7, with 9 bases lining up with TRBD1. The V gene's germline CDR1 is SGHRS and CDR2 YFSETQ. V lost 4 bases, J lost 1 base, and 6 bases stayed unmatched. This CDR3 spans 15 amino acids. The CDR3 loop reads CASSPTGGGSYEQYF. The DNA for the CDR3 is TGCGCCAGCAGCCCGACAGGGGGGGGATCCTACGAGCAGTACTTC.

A few counts support this clone. The V gene is TRBV27, the J gene TRBJ1-2; D unclear. In germline, CDR1 is MNHEY, CDR2 SMNVEV (reference sequence). The CDR3 extends over 14 amino acids. V was cut by 2 bases and J by 4 bases, with 11 bases left in between. The CDR3 sequence is CASSLGQPPYGYTF. The CDR3 DNA sequence: TGTGCCAGCAGTTTAGGGCAGCCCCCCTATGGCTACACCTTC.

CDR3 DNA sequence: TGTGCCAGCAGCTTAGTCCCCGGGGCAAGAGGAACTGAAGCTTTCTTT. Translation gives CASSLVPGARGTEAFF. V and J are TRBV7-2 and TRBJ1-1, with D tentatively TRBD1 (5 bases). The CDR3 spans 16 residues. The V gene lost 1 base and the J gene lost 5 bases, with 17 bases spanning the gap. From germline, CDR1 is SGHTA and CDR2 FQGNSA.

The count of this clone is one. V and J are TRBV30 and TRBJ2-7; 7 bases agree with TRBD1. The CDR3 extends over 14 amino acids. Losses at the gene ends were 3 bases for V and 4 bases for J; bases not matched to a gene: 9. CDR1 is GTSNPN, CDR2 SVGIG, per germline (reference sequence). CDR3 protein: CAWRYKAGGYEQYF. The CDR3 DNA sequence: TGTGCCTGGAGGTATAAAGCAGGGGGTTACGAGCAGTACTTC.

This clone is termed medium-sized (0.01 to 0.1%). V and J are TRBV7-9 and TRBJ1-1; the D is unclear. Germline loops: CDR1 SEHNR, CDR2 FQNEAQ (reference sequence). The CDR3 sequence is 13 residues long. V shed 5 bases and J shed 1 base, with 8 bases lying between them. The CDR3 DNA reads as TGTGCCAGCAGCCCCCAGACGAACACTGAAGCTTTCTTT. Protein: CASSPQTNTEAFF.

The chain combines TRBV27 with TRBJ2-1; TRBD1 is a possible D gene (6 bases). Germline CDR1 MNHEY, CDR2 SMNVEV (reference sequence). Trimming removed 0 bases from V and 5 bases from J, with 14 bases in between. The CDR3 consists of 16 residues. This chain's CDR3 is CASSLSQGAAHNEQFF. The CDR3 DNA reads TGTGCCAGCAGTTTATCACAGGGAGCGGCCCACAATGAGCAGTTCTTC.

V is TRBV7-9 and J is TRBJ2-7; D is unclear. CDR1 is SEHNR, CDR2 FQNEAQ, per germline (reference sequence). The CDR3 sequence is 13 residues long. Between the trimmed V and J ends, which lost 1 base and 6 bases, there was a span of 10 bases. CDR3 in amino acids: CASSLGLKSEQYF. In DNA, the CDR3 is TGTGCCAGCAGCTTAGGGCTGAAGAGCGAGCAGTACTTC.

The CDR3 sequence is CASSKGRGYQPQHF. DNA for the CDR3: TGTGCCAGTAGTAAGGGCCGAGGATATCAGCCCCAGCATTTT. The chain has TRBV19 and TRBJ1-5; D remains ambiguous. Germline CDR1 and CDR2: LNHDA and SQIVND (reference sequence). V lost 4 bases and J lost 5, with 12 bases in between. This CDR3 has 14 residues.

The chain recombines TRBV6-5 with TRBJ2-5; D gene ambiguous. CDR1 and CDR2 from the germline V gene are MNHEY and SVGAGI. The length of the CDR3 is 14 residues. The V end was cut by 4 bases, the J end by 13 bases, with 22 bases between. CDR3 protein: CASSSFGPRPSWYF. The CDR3 bases are TGTGCCAGCAGTTCTTTCGGACCAAGGCCTTCCTGGTACTTC.

The rearrangement joins TRBV5-1 to TRBJ2-7, with unresolved D. The CDR3 sequence is 13 residues long. Germline loops: CDR1 SGHRS, CDR2 YFSETQ. Trimming shortened V by 4 bases and J by 3 bases, and 11 bases separated the two germline ends. CDR3 DNA: TGCGCCAGCAGCGAAACCCCCCTCTACGAGCAGTACTTC. It specifies CASSETPLYEQYF.

The chain employs TRBV18 and TRBJ2-2, with 7 nucleotides matching TRBD2. The V and J ends lost 4 bases and 3 bases, in that order; junction bases with no gene match: 11. The germline V gene has CDR1 KGHSH and CDR2 LQKENI. There are 17 residues in the CDR3. The DNA for the CDR3 is TGTGCCAGCTCACTTCTACTTAGCGGGCGCGACACCGGGGAGCTGTTTTTT. Residues: CASSLLLSGRDTGELFF.

The chain recombines TRBV6-6 with TRBJ1-1, with D tentatively TRBD1 (6 bases). CDR1 and CDR2 (germline): MNHNY, SVGAGI (reference sequence). V shed 6 bases and J shed 0 bases, with 17 bases lying between them. There are 16 residues in the CDR3. The CDR3 DNA sequence: TGTGCCAGCAGAAACTCCGCCGGGACAATGAACACTGAAGCTTTCTTT. Amino acids: CASRNSAGTMNTEAFF.

The rearrangement uses TRBV27 and TRBJ1-4; D might be TRBD1 (5 bases). The CDR3 has 13 residues. CDR1 and CDR2 (germline): MNHEY, SMNVEV (reference sequence). V was clipped by 8 bases and J by 4 bases, with 11 bases between them. This chain's CDR3 is CASSNRLNEKLFF. The CDR3 region has the DNA TGTGCCAGCTCCAACAGGCTTAATGAAAAACTGTTTTTT.

This sequence joins TRBV7-2 and TRBJ1-5; 7 bases map to TRBD1. Germline CDR1 is SGHTA and CDR2 is FQGNSA. The CDR3 spans 12 residues. Germline trimming cut 5 bases from V and 7 bases from J; bases unmatched to any gene: 2. In DNA form, the CDR3 reads TGTGCCAGCAGCCTACAGGGGCAGCCCCAGCATTTT. Translated: CASSLQGQPQHF. The variable domain in full, with the rest retrieved from reference TRBV7-2 and TRBJ1-5, is GAGVSQSPSNKVTEKGKDVELRCDPISGHTALYWYRQSLGQGLEFLIYFQGNSAPDKSGLPSDRFSAERTGGSVSTLTIQRTQQEDSAVYLCASSLQGQPQHFGDGTRLSIL.

The chain carries TRBV19 and TRBJ1-4; 9 positions match TRBD1. Germline values: CDR1 LNHDA, CDR2 SQIVND (reference sequence). The CDR3 sequence is 15 residues long. J lost 5 bases, V lost 5 bases, and 6 bases had no gene match. CDR3 coding DNA: TGTGCCAGTAGTGCCTCCGGGACAGGGAATGAAAAACTGTTTTTT. It codes for CASSASGTGNEKLFF.

This clone was counted a single time. V gene TRBV18 combines with J gene TRBJ2-3; D is ambiguous. Looked up from germline, CDR1 is KGHSH and CDR2 is LQKENI. The V and J ends lost 6 bases and 6 bases respectively, with 10 bases between them. The CDR3 runs to 12 residues. The CDR3 is CASSPKGDTQYF. The CDR3 nucleotides read TGTGCCAGCTCCCCCAAGGGTGATACGCAGTATTTT.

The V gene is TRBV29-1, the J gene TRBJ1-1; D gene uncertain. CDR3 length equals 12 residues. Looked up from germline, CDR1 is SQVTM and CDR2 is ANQGSEA. V shed 5 bases and J shed 0 bases, with 7 bases lying between them. CDR3 sequence: CSVLRMNTEAFF. Written as DNA, the CDR3 is TGCAGCGTTCTTCGTATGAACACTGAAGCTTTCTTT.

This clone turned up a few times. J is TRBJ1-5 and V is TRBV10-3, with 10 bases lining up with TRBD1. The CDR3 runs to 14 residues. J gave up 5 bases and V 11 bases, and 9 bases lay outside the gene matches. The V gene's germline CDR1 is ENHRY and CDR2 SYGVKD. The CDR3 sequence: CASGEGQGYQPQHF. CDR3 bases: TGTGCCTCAGGGGAGGGACAGGGGTATCAGCCCCAGCATTTT.

V is TRBV19 and J is TRBJ2-4; D gene ambiguous. CDR3 length: 16 amino acids. Trimming removed 1 base from V and 3 bases from J, with 13 bases in between. The germline V gene encodes CDR1 LNHDA and CDR2 SQIVND (reference sequence). The CDR3 protein is CASSIGPERYKNIQYF. Written as DNA, the CDR3 is TGTGCCAGTAGTATAGGGCCCGAACGATACAAAAACATTCAGTACTTC. The full variable domain, with the rest looked up from reference TRBV19 and TRBJ2-4, is DGGITQSPKYLFRKEGQNVTLSCEQNLNHDAMYWYRQDPGQGLRLIYYSQIVNDFQKGDIAEGYSVSREKKESFPLTVTSAQKNPTAFYLCASSIGPERYKNIQYFGAGTRLSVL.

This clone has a handful of counts. This chain links TRBV16 with TRBJ1-5; D unresolved. The germline CDR1 and CDR2 sequences are KGHSY and FQNENV. CDR3 size: 13 residues. With 0 bases removed from V and 9 bases from J, the gap between germline ends came to 9 bases. CDR3 protein: CASSQSWTGPQHF. For the CDR3, the DNA is TGTGCCAGCAGCCAATCGTGGACGGGGCCCCAGCATTTT.